This paragraph reports one TCR beta chain. What it binds is unknown. Being one base from a much bigger clone, this may be a read error. It was considered stable Graves' hyperthyroidism when ophthalmopathy did not progress within 18 months. The data are from a study of T cells in Graves' hyperthyroidism and ophthalmopathy. Findings and limits, study-wide: Before onset, by a median of 6.5 months, the model predicted ophthalmopathy. Most thyroid clonotypes expanded above 0.001 appeared in blood too. Separation of ophthalmopathy from stable hyperthyroidism was achieved by a 13 V-J model.

TCR beta CDR3 regions were amplified from RNA transcripts. Carried out on the TCR CDR3, a first-round RT-PCR used the HTBI primer set. One entry per CDR3 protein results from TCRdb running MiXCR on the multiplex PCR reads. The table records 800,000 or so distinct CDR3 sequences, roughly 37% of them present only once. CDR1 is MRHNA and CDR2 is SNTAGT in the germline V gene. The CDR3 has 15 amino acids. The specimen sequenced was blood. This chain connects TRBV6-4 to TRBJ1-1, with 9 bases fitting TRBD1. The TCR comes from a man aged 18 to 30 with Graves' hyperthyroidism. CDR3 coding DNA: TGTGCCAGCAGTGTCTCGACAGGGGGAGTATCTGAAACTTTCTTT. This encodes CASSVSTGGVSETFF.